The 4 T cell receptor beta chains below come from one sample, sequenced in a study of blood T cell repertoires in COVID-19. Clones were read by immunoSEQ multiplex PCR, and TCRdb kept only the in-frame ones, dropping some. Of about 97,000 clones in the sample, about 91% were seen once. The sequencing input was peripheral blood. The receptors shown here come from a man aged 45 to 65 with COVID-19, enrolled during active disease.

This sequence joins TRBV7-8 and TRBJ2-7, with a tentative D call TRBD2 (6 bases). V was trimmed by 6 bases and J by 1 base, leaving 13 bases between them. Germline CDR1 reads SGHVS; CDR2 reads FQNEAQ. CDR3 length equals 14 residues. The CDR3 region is CASSARRVSYEQYF. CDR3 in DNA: TGTGCCAGCAGTGCCCGGAGGGTGTCCTACGAGCAGTACTTC.

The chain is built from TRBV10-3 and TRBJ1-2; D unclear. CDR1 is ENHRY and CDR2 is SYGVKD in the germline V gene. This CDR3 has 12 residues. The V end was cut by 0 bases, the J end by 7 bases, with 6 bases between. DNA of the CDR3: TGTGCCATCAGTGAGTCCCAGGTTGGCTACACCTTC. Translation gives CAISESQVGYTF.

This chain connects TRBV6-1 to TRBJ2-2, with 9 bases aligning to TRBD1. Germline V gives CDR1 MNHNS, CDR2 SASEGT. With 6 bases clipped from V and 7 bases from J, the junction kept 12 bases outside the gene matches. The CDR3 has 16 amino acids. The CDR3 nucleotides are TGTGCCAGCAGGGAACCCGGGACAGGGTACCACGGGGAGCTGTTTTTT. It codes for CASREPGTGYHGELFF.

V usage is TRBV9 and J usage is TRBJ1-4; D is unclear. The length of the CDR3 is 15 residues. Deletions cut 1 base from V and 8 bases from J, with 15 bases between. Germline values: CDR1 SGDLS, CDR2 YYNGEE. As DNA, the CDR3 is TGTGCCAGCAGCGTATTCAGCGGGGTTCAAGAAAAACTGTTTTTT. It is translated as CASSVFSGVQEKLFF.